The 18 T cell receptor beta chains in this list originate from one sample, sequenced in a study of blood T cell repertoires in COVID-19. Clones were sequenced by immunoSEQ multiplex PCR, and TCRdb holds only the in-frame ones, with some missing. The profile shows 200,000 to 250,000 clones, 88% of them singletons. The sequenced sample consisted of peripheral blood. The receptors were sampled from a man between 18 and 35 years old with active or convalescent COVID-19.

A single count supports this clone. The chain combines TRBV5-1 with TRBJ2-6, with D perhaps TRBD2 (8 bases). This CDR3 spans 21 amino acids. The germline V gene encodes CDR1 SGHRS and CDR2 YFSETQ. Trimming removed 0 bases at V and 0 bases at J, with 22 bases between. The CDR3 bases are TGCGCCAGCAGCTTGGCCGGCAGGGGGTTAGCGGGAAACTCTGGGGCCAACGTCCTGACTTTC. It is translated as CASSLAGRGLAGNSGANVLTF.

The chain carries TRBV18 and TRBJ2-2; TRBD2 matches at 15 bases. The germline V gene encodes CDR1 KGHSH and CDR2 LQKENI. With V trimmed by 0 bases and J by 7 bases, 3 bases remained unmatched. The CDR3 totals 17 residues. Here the CDR3 reads CASSPPGTSGRNGELFF. The DNA of the CDR3 is TGTGCCAGCTCACCACCCGGGACTAGCGGGAGGAACGGGGAGCTGTTTTTT. The full variable domain, rest sourced from reference TRBV18 and TRBJ2-2, is NAGVMQNPRHLVRRRGQEARLRCSPMKGHSHVYWYRQLPEEGLKFMVYLQKENIIDESGMPKERFSAEFPKEGPSILRIQQVVRGDSAAYFCASSPPGTSGRNGELFFGEGSRLTVL.

The chain recombines TRBV2 with TRBJ1-3, with D tentatively TRBD1 (6 bases). The germline gives CDR1 SNHLY, CDR2 FYNNEI. The V gene lost 11 bases and the J gene lost 1 base, with 15 bases spanning the gap. The CDR3 runs 14 residues. For the CDR3, the DNA is TGTGCCCGAAAATCCGGACAGTCTGGAAACACCATATATTTT. Translation gives CARKSGQSGNTIYF. Drawing the rest from reference TRBV2 and TRBJ1-3, the complete variable domain is EPEVTQTPSHQVTQMGQEVILRCVPISNHLYFYWYRQILGQKVEFLVSFYNNEISEKSEIFDDQFSVERPDGSNFTLKIRSTKLEDSAMYFCARKSGQSGNTIYFGEGSWLTVV.

The sample holds a few counts of this clone. The V and J genes are TRBV5-5 and TRBJ1-5, with TRBD1 matching over 8 bases. The CDR3 runs to 13 residues. Germline V gene sequence: CDR1 SGHKS, CDR2 YYEKEE (reference sequence). V shed 4 bases and J 4 bases; nucleotides not matched to a gene: 1. The CDR3 DNA sequence: TGTGCCAGCAGCGGACAGGGAAATCAGCCCCAGCATTTT. It is translated as CASSGQGNQPQHF.

The chain's CDR3 is CASKPAWGGHSPLHF. DNA of the CDR3: TGTGCCAGCAAACCAGCTTGGGGGGGCCATTCACCCCTCCACTTT. This chain links TRBV28 with TRBJ1-6; a weak D match, TRBD1 (6 bases). This CDR3 has 15 amino acids. Looked up from germline, CDR1 is MDHEN and CDR2 is SYDVKM. V gave up 7 bases and J gave up 8 bases, with 18 bases separating them.

The chain couples TRBV6-5 to TRBJ1-1; D might be TRBD1 (6 bases). The CDR3 covers 12 residues. Per germline, CDR1 MNHEY and CDR2 SVGAGI. V was shortened by 5 bases and J by 7 bases, with 11 bases between the two germline ends. CDR3 sequence (DNA): TGTGCCAGCAGTAGGGGGGGAGGTGAAGCTTTCTTT. It codes for CASSRGGGEAFF.

The J gene is TRBJ1-3, the V gene TRBV11-2; D is uncertain. V lost 1 base and J 8 bases, leaving 12 bases between the germline ends. This CDR3 region has 14 residues. The germline gives CDR1 SGHAT, CDR2 FQNNGV. CDR3 protein: CASSLGILRDTIYF. CDR3 nucleotides: TGTGCCAGCAGCTTAGGCATCCTGCGGGACACCATATATTTT.

The rearrangement uses TRBV7-6 and TRBJ1-1; a possible D gene is TRBD1 (5 bases). There are 16 residues in the CDR3. V was trimmed by 5 bases and J by 4 bases, leaving 20 bases between them. The germline V gene encodes CDR1 SGHVS and CDR2 FNYEAQ. CDR3 nucleotides: TGTGCCAGCAGCCCCCCCGGGGGTGGGTCGGTCACTGAAGCTTTCTTT. Translating gives CASSPPGGGSVTEAFF.

The chain has TRBV11-2 and TRBJ2-1; 9 nucleotides line up with TRBD1. The ends lost 4 bases at V and 7 bases at J; junction bases unmatched: 5. The CDR3 is 14 amino acids. The germline V gene has CDR1 SGHAT and CDR2 FQNNGV. The CDR3 loop reads CASSSRQGGNEQFF. CDR3 bases: TGTGCCAGCAGCTCCCGACAGGGGGGGAATGAGCAGTTCTTC.

The table lists this clone with a count of one. V gene TRBV6-5 combines with J gene TRBJ2-5; TRBD2 matches at 7 bases. The V segment lost 7 bases and the J segment 5 bases; nucleotides outside the gene matches: 7. Germline V gene lookup returns CDR1 MNHEY and CDR2 SVGAGI. The length of the CDR3 is 13 residues. CDR3 sequence reads: CASTSSGVETQYF. The CDR3 bases are TGTGCCAGCACCTCCAGCGGGGTGGAGACCCAGTACTTC.

The rearrangement links TRBV5-1 to TRBJ2-3, with 14 bases aligning to TRBD2. The CDR3 is 19 amino acids. V lost 4 bases to trimming and J lost 0 bases; unmatched junction nucleotides: 10. Germline V gene data show CDR1 as SGHRS and CDR2 as YFSETQ. The CDR3 sequence: CASSRGGTSGSLSTDTQYF. The CDR3 coding sequence is TGCGCCAGCAGCCGAGGCGGGACTAGCGGGAGTCTGAGCACAGATACGCAGTATTTT.

This clone was detected a few times. J is TRBJ2-3 and V is TRBV12-3 or TRBV12-4; a possible D gene is TRBD2 (6 bases). The CDR3 sequence is 12 residues long. V was shortened by 1 base and J by 11 bases, with 10 bases between the two germline ends. In DNA form, the CDR3 reads TGTGCCAGCAGTTTAGGGGGGGAAGTGCAGTATTTT. Encoded protein: CASSLGGEVQYF.

The chain employs TRBV5-1 and TRBJ1-2; D possibly corresponds to TRBD1 (6 bases). This CDR3 comprises 14 residues. V was clipped by 7 bases and J by 0 bases, with 13 bases between them. Germline CDR1 is SGHRS and CDR2 is YFSETQ. The CDR3 coding sequence is TGCGCCAGCGCTGAAGGACAGACTAACTATGGCTACACCTTC. Its translation: CASAEGQTNYGYTF.

This chain joins TRBV27 and TRBJ2-7, with TRBD1 identical over 8 bases. Unmatched junction bases numbered 5, after V lost 5 bases and J lost 2 bases. In germline, CDR1 is MNHEY, CDR2 SMNVEV (reference sequence). The CDR3 loop spans 14 amino acids. CDR3 protein: CASSVATGAYEQYF. In DNA form, the CDR3 reads TGTGCCAGCAGTGTGGCGACAGGGGCCTACGAGCAGTACTTC.

This clone was seen once. The chain recombines TRBV19 with TRBJ1-5; D possibly corresponds to TRBD1 (5 bases). Between the trimmed V and J ends, which lost 5 bases and 5 bases, there was a span of 19 bases. The germline CDR1 and CDR2 sequences are LNHDA and SQIVND (reference sequence). The CDR3 sequence is 16 residues long. The CDR3 DNA reads TGTGCCAGTAGTTTCTTTCCGGGGGTGATACATCAGCCCCAGCATTTT. It specifies CASSFFPGVIHQPQHF.

The chain uses TRBV5-1 and TRBJ2-3; a weak D match, TRBD1 (6 bases). V was trimmed by 4 bases and J by 6 bases, leaving 6 bases between them. The CDR3 runs to 11 residues. Germline CDR1 is SGHRS and CDR2 is YFSETQ. The CDR3 loop reads CASSRGDTQYF. In DNA form, the CDR3 reads TGCGCCAGCAGCAGGGGGGATACGCAGTATTTT.

In this sample, this clone turned up once. The V gene is TRBV9, the J gene TRBJ2-7; the match to TRBD1 covers 7 bases. Germline trimming cut 4 bases from V and 3 bases from J; bases unmatched to any gene: 7. Germline CDR1 and CDR2: SGDLS and YYNGEE. This CDR3 is built from 14 residues. The CDR3, as DNA: TGTGCCAGCAGCCCCCGACAGGGTAACTACGAGCAGTACTTC. Its translation: CASSPRQGNYEQYF.

This chain links TRBV5-4 with TRBJ2-5; TRBD2 aligns across 8 bases. The CDR3 is made up of 15 amino acids. J was trimmed by 5 bases and V by 0 bases; bases with no gene match: 6. Germline loops: CDR1 SGHNT, CDR2 YYREEE (reference sequence). The CDR3 protein is CASSLGTSLLETQYF. The CDR3 DNA follows: TGTGCCAGCAGCTTGGGGACTAGCCTTCTGGAGACCCAGTACTTC.